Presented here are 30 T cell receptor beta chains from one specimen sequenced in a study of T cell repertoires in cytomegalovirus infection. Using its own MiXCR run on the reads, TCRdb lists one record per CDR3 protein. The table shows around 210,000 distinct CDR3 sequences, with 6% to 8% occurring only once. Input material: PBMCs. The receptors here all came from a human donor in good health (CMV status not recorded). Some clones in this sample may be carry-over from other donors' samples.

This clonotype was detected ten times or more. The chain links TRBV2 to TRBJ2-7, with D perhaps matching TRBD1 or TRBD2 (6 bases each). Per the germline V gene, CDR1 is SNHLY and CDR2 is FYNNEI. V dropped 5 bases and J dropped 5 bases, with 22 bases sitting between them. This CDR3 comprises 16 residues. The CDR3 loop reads CASSREGGGTFDEQYF. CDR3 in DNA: TGTGCCAGCAGTCGCGAAGGAGGGGGGACTTTCGACGAGCAGTACTTC.

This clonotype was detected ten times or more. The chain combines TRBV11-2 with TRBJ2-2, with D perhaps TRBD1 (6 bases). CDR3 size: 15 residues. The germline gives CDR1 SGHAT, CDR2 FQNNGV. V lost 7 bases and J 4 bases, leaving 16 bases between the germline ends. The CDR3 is CASIYGDTLTGELFF. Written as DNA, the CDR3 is TGTGCCAGCATCTACGGGGACACCCTCACCGGGGAGCTGTTTTTT.

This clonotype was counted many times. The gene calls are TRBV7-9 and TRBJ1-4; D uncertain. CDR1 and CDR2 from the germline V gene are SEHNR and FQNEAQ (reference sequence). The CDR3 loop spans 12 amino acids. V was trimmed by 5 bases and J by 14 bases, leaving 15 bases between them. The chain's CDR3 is CASSTTPAKLFF. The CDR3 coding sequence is TGTGCCAGCAGCACGACCCCGGCGAAGCTGTTTTTT.

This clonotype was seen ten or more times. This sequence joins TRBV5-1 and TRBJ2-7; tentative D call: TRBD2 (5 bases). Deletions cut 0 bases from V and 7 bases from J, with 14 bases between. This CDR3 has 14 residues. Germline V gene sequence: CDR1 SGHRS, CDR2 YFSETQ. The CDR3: CASSLEDVRGEQYF. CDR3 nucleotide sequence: TGCGCCAGCAGCTTGGAGGACGTTCGAGGGGAGCAGTACTTC.

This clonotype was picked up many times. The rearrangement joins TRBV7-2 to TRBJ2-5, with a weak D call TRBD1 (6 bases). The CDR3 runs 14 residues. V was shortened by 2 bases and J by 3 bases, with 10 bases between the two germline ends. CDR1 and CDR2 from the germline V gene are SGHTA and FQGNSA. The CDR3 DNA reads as TGTGCCAGCAGCTTAAGTTGGACAGAAGAGACCCAGTACTTC. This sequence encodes CASSLSWTEETQYF.

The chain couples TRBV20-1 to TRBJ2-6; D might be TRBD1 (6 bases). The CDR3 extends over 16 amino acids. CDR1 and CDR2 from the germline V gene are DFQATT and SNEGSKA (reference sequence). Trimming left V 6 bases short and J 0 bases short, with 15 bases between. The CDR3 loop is CSAKRTAFSGANVLTF. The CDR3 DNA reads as TGCAGTGCCAAAAGGACAGCCTTCTCTGGGGCCAACGTCCTGACTTTC.

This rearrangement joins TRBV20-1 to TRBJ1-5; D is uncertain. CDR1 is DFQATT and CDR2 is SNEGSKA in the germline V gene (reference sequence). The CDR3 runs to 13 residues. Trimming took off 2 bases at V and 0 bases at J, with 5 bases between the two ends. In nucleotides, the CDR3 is TGCAGTGCTAGACAGCGTAGCAATCAGCCCCAGCATTTT. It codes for CSARQRSNQPQHF.

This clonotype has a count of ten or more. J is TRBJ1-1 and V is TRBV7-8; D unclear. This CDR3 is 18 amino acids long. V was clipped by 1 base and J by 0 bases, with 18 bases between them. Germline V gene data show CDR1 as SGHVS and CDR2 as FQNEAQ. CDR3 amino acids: CASSLGHEWAEMNTEAFF. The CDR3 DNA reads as TGTGCCAGCAGCTTAGGACATGAATGGGCAGAGATGAACACTGAAGCTTTCTTT. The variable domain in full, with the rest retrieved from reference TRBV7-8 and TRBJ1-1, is GAGVSQSPRYKVAKRGQDVALRCDPISGHVSLFWYQQALGQGPEFLTYFQNEAQLDKSGLPSDRFFAERPEGSVSTLKIQRTQQEDSAVYLCASSLGHEWAEMNTEAFFGQGTRLTVV.

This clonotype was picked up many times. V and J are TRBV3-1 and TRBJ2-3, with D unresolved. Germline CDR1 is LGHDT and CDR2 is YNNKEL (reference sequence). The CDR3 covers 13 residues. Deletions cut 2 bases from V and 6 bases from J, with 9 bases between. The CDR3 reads CASSQRGEDTQYF. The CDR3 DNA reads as TGTGCCAGCAGCCAAAGAGGCGAGGATACGCAGTATTTT.

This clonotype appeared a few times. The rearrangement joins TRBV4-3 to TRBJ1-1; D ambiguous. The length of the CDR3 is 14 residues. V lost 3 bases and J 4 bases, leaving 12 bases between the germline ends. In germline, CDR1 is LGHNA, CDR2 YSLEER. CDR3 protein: CASSQPYRGTEAFF. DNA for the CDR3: TGCGCCAGCAGCCAGCCCTACAGAGGCACTGAAGCTTTCTTT.

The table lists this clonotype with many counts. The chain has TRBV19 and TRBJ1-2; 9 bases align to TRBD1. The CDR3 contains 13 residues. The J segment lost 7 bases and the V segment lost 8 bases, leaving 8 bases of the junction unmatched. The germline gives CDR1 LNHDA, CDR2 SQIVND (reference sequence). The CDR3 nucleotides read TGTGCCAGTTCCACAGGGGGCAGCGGTGGCTACACCTTC. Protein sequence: CASSTGGSGGYTF.

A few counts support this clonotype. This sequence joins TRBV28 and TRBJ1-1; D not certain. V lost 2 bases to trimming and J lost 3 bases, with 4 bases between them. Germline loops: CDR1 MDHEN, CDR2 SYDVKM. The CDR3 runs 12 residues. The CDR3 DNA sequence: TGTGCCAGCAGTTTAGAGGACACTGAAGCTTTCTTT. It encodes CASSLEDTEAFF.

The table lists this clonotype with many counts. The CDR3: CASSLPGNTEAFF. CDR3 coding DNA: TGTGCCAGCAGTTTGCCGGGCAACACTGAAGCTTTCTTT. V and J are TRBV5-4 and TRBJ1-1; D ambiguous. CDR1 SGHNT and CDR2 YYREEE come from the germline V gene (reference sequence). Trimming pared 5 bases from V and 2 bases from J, leaving 10 bases between. CDR3 size: 13 residues.

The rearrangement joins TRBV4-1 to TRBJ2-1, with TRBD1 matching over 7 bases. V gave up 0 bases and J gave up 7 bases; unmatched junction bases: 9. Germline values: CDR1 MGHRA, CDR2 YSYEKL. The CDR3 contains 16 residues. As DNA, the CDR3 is TGCGCCAGCAGCCAAGATTGGGGACAGCCCTTTAATGAGCAGTTCTTC. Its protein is CASSQDWGQPFNEQFF.

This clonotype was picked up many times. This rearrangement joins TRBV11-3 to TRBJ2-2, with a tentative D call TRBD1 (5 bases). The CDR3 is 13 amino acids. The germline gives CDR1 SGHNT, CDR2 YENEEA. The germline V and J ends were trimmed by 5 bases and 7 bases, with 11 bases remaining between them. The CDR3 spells CASSQQDVGELFF. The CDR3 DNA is TGTGCCAGCAGCCAACAGGATGTCGGGGAGCTGTTTTTT.

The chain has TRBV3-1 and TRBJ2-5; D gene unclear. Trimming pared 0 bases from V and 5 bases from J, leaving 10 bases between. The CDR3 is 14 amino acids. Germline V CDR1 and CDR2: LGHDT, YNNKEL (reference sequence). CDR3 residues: CASSQDIFRETQYF. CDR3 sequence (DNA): TGTGCCAGCAGCCAAGATATCTTCCGGGAGACCCAGTACTTC.

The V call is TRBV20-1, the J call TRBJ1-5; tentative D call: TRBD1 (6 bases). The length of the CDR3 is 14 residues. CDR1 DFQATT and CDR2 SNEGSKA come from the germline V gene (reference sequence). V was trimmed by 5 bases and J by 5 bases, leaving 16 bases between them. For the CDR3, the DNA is TGCAGTGCTTCCTTCGCAGGGGTCGATCAGCCCCAGCATTTT. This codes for CSASFAGVDQPQHF.

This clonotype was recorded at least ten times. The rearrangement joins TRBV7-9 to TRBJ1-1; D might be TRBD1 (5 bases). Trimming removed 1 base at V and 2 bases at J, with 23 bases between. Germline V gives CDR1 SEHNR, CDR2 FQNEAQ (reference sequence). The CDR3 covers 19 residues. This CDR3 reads CASSLGVGVSANLNTEAFF. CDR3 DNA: TGTGCCAGCAGCTTAGGGGTAGGGGTGTCGGCGAACCTTAACACTGAAGCTTTCTTT. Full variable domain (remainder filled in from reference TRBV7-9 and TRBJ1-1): DTGVSQNPRHKITKRGQNVTFRCDPISEHNRLYWYRQTLGQGPEFLTYFQNEAQLEKSRLLSDRFSAERPKGSFSTLEIQRTEQGDSAMYLCASSLGVGVSANLNTEAFFGQGTRLTVV.

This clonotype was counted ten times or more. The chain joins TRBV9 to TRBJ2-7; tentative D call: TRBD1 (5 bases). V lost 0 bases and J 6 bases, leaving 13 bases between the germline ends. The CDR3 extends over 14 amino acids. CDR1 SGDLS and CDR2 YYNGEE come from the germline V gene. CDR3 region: CASSVDPTGSEQYF. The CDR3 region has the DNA TGTGCCAGCAGCGTAGATCCCACAGGCTCCGAGCAGTACTTC.

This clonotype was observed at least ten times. The CDR3 region has the DNA TGTGCCAGCAGTTCACACTCAGGAGGGGGCTTAGGTCAGCCCCAGCATTTT. Amino acid sequence: CASSSHSGGGLGQPQHF. The gene calls are TRBV28 and TRBJ1-5; the match to TRBD1 covers 7 bases. After removal of 4 bases from V and 6 bases from J, the junction contained 15 bases not matched to a gene. Per the germline V gene, CDR1 is MDHEN and CDR2 is SYDVKM. The CDR3 has 17 residues.

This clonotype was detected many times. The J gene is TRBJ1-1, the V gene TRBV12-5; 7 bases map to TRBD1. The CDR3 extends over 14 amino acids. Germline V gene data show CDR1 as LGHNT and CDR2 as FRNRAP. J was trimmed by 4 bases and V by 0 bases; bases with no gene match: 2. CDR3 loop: CASGLVPGGTEAFF. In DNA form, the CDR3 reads TGTGCTAGTGGTTTGGTACCAGGGGGCACTGAAGCTTTCTTT.

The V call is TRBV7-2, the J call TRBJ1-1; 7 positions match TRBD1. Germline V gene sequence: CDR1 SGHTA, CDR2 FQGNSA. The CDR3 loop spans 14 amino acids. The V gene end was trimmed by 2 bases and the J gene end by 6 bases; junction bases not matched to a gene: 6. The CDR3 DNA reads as TGTGCCAGCAGCTTATTCCGGGACAGCCCTGAAGCTTTCTTT. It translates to CASSLFRDSPEAFF.

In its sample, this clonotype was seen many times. Here the CDR3 reads CSAQGISEAFF. The CDR3 DNA sequence: TGCAGTGCTCAGGGGATTTCTGAAGCTTTCTTT. J is TRBJ1-1 and V is TRBV20-1; D might be TRBD1 (6 bases). The germline V gene has CDR1 DFQATT and CDR2 SNEGSKA (reference sequence). This CDR3 has 11 amino acids. Between the trimmed V and J ends, which lost 5 bases and 6 bases, there was a span of 10 bases.

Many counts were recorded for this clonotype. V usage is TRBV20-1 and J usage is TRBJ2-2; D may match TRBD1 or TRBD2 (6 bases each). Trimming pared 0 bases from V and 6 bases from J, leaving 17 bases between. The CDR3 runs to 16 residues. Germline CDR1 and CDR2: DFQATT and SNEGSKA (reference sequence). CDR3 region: CSARDLGGRRAGELFF. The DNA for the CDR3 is TGCAGTGCTAGAGATCTCGGGGGCCGACGGGCCGGGGAGCTGTTTTTT.

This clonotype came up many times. CDR3 loop: CASSRQGDQPQHF. The DNA for the CDR3 is TGTGCCAGCAGTCGACAGGGTGATCAGCCCCAGCATTTT. The chain employs TRBV12-3 or TRBV12-4 and TRBJ1-5; 7 bases align to TRBD1. CDR3 length: 13 residues. The junction had 3 bases not matched to a gene; V was cut back by 5 bases and J by 5 bases.

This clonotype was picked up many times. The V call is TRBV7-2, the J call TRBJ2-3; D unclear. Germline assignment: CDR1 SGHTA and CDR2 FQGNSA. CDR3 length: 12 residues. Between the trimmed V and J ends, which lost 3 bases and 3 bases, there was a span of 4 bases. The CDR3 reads CASSFGTDTQYF. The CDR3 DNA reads TGTGCCAGCAGCTTTGGGACAGATACGCAGTATTTT.

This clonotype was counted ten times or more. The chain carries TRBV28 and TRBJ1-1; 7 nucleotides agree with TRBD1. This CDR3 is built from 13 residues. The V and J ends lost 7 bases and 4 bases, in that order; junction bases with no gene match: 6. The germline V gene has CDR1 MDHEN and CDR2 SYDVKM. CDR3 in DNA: TGTGCCAGCATACCTACAGGGGCCACTGAAGCTTTCTTT. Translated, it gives CASIPTGATEAFF. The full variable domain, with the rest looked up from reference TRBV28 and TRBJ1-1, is DVKVTQSSRYLVKRTGEKVFLECVQDMDHENMFWYRQDPGLGLRLIYFSYDVKMKEKGDIPEGYSVSREKKERFSLILESASTNQTSMYLCASIPTGATEAFFGQGTRLTVV.

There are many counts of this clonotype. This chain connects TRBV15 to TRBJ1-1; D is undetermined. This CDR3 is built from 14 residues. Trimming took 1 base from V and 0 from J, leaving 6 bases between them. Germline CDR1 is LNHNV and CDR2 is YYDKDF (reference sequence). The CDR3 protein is CATSRVAMNTEAFF. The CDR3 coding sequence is TGTGCCACCAGCAGAGTTGCTATGAACACTGAAGCTTTCTTT.

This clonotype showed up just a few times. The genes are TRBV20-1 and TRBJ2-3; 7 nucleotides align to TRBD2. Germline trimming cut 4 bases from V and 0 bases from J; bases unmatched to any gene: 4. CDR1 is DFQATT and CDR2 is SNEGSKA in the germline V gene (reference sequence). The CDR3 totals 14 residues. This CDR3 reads CSAIGAGSTDTQYF. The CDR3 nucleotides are TGCAGTGCTATAGGAGCGGGGAGCACAGATACGCAGTATTTT.

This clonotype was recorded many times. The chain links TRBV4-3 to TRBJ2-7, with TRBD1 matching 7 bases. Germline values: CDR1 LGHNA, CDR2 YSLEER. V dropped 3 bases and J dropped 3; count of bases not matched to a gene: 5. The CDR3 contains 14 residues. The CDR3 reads CASSQWTGHYEQYF. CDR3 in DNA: TGCGCCAGCAGCCAGTGGACAGGCCACTACGAGCAGTACTTC.